Listed here are 29 T cell receptor beta chains from one sample, sequenced in a study of T cell changes during pregnancy in multiple sclerosis. Sequencing used immunoSEQ multiplex PCR; TCRdb keeps in-frame clones, though not all of them. The sample comprises 40,000 to 45,000 clones, around 90% of which are singletons, and roughly 0.7% rests with the top ten. Sequencing used CD4+ T cells from peripheral blood mononuclear cells, obtained before pregnancy. These receptors were taken from a female donor with multiple sclerosis, enrolled in a pregnancy study.

The rearrangement links TRBV30 to TRBJ1-2, with unresolved D. Germline-derived CDR1 and CDR2 are GTSNPN and SVGIG (reference sequence). V was cut by 0 bases and J by 4 bases, with 12 bases left in between. The CDR3 has 14 residues. The CDR3 DNA reads TGTGCCTGGAGTGTTCCCAAGGAGGTCTATGGCTACACCTTC. Amino acid sequence: CAWSVPKEVYGYTF.

The V gene is TRBV7-2, the J gene TRBJ2-7; the D gene is possibly TRBD1 (6 bases). CDR3 length: 15 residues. Germline loops: CDR1 SGHTA, CDR2 FQGNSA. V was pared by 1 base and J by 3 bases, with 13 bases between. CDR3 in amino acids: CASSLGGGLIYEQYF. CDR3 bases: TGTGCCAGCAGCTTAGGTGGGGGCCTCATCTACGAGCAGTACTTC.

This chain links TRBV28 with TRBJ2-1, with 8 bases aligning to TRBD1. The length of the CDR3 is 17 residues. The germline gives CDR1 MDHEN, CDR2 SYDVKM. V lost 5 bases and J lost 0; bases outside the gene matches: 9. CDR3 sequence: CASSPQTGVPSYNEQFF. The DNA for the CDR3 is TGTGCCAGCAGTCCCCAGACAGGGGTCCCCTCCTACAATGAGCAGTTCTTC.

The J gene is TRBJ2-1, the V gene TRBV19; TRBD2 is a possible D gene (5 bases). The V and J ends lost 5 bases and 9 bases respectively, with 17 bases between them. CDR1 is LNHDA, CDR2 SQIVND, per germline (reference sequence). There are 14 residues in the CDR3. CDR3: CASSSGELGFEQFF. In nucleotides, the CDR3 is TGTGCCAGTAGTTCCGGGGAGCTTGGCTTTGAGCAGTTCTTC.

The CDR3 protein is CATSGRTGTETQYF. The CDR3 nucleotides read TGTGCCACCAGCGGAAGGACAGGGACGGAGACCCAGTACTTC. This sequence joins TRBV15 and TRBJ2-5, with 8 bases that match TRBD1. CDR3 length equals 14 residues. Germline V gene data show CDR1 as LNHNV and CDR2 as YYDKDF (reference sequence). After removal of 5 bases from V and 5 bases from J, the junction contained 7 bases not matched to a gene.

The V call is TRBV5-5, the J call TRBJ1-3; D uncertain. This CDR3 comprises 16 residues. Per germline, CDR1 SGHKS and CDR2 YYEKEE (reference sequence). The ends were cut back, 5 bases at V and 0 bases at J, with 15 bases in the middle. Here the CDR3 DNA reads TGTGCCAGCAGTCCACGGCTAGTCACCTCTGGAAACACCATATATTTT. This gives the protein CASSPRLVTSGNTIYF.

This sequence joins TRBV5-1 and TRBJ2-1, with 12 bases identical to TRBD2. Germline CDR1 is SGHRS and CDR2 is YFSETQ. With 4 bases clipped from V and 10 bases from J, the junction kept 12 bases outside the gene matches. The CDR3 consists of 16 residues. The CDR3 DNA is TGCGCCAGCAGCCCGCAGCCTAGCGGGAGGGCGGGGGAGCAGTTCTTC. Translated: CASSPQPSGRAGEQFF.

The chain employs TRBV15 and TRBJ2-1; D is undetermined. Germline values: CDR1 LNHNV, CDR2 YYDKDF (reference sequence). The CDR3 sequence is 13 residues long. The ends were cut back, 0 bases at V and 10 bases at J, with 10 bases in the middle. The CDR3 region has the DNA TGTGCCACCAGCAGAGATGCCGTTGGCGAGCAGTTCTTC. Its translation is CATSRDAVGEQFF.

The rearrangement links TRBV6-1 to TRBJ1-5; D remains unclear. CDR3 length equals 14 residues. Germline-derived CDR1 and CDR2 are MNHNS and SASEGT. V was trimmed by 3 bases and J by 0 bases, leaving 6 bases between them. The CDR3 coding sequence is TGTGCCAGCAGTGAGGCTTATAGCAATCAGCCCCAGCATTTT. Protein: CASSEAYSNQPQHF.

The rearrangement links TRBV18 to TRBJ1-2; 7 bases align to TRBD1. CDR1 and CDR2 from the germline V gene are KGHSH and LQKENI. The CDR3 spans 15 residues. The V gene end was trimmed by 6 bases and the J gene end by 7 bases; junction bases not matched to a gene: 14. CDR3 residues: CASSEVTGKTTGYTF. The DNA for the CDR3 is TGTGCCAGCTCGGAAGTGACAGGGAAAACAACTGGCTACACCTTC.

This clone was found once. The V gene is TRBV10-3, the J gene TRBJ2-1; tentatively, D is TRBD2 (5 bases). The CDR3 is made up of 13 amino acids. Trimming took 4 bases from V and 7 from J, leaving 11 bases between them. Germline V CDR1 and CDR2: ENHRY, SYGVKD. The CDR3, as DNA: TGTGCCATCAGTGGCCTAGCTGAAAATGAGCAGTTCTTC. Protein product: CAISGLAENEQFF.

This clone was found once. The rearrangement links TRBV18 to TRBJ2-1; 10 nucleotides align to TRBD1. Germline V lookup: CDR1 KGHSH, CDR2 LQKENI. This CDR3 has 18 amino acids. V shed 3 bases and J 1 base; nucleotides not matched to a gene: 9. This CDR3 reads CASSPAGQGTASYNEQFF. The CDR3 DNA follows: TGTGCCAGCTCACCGGCGGGACAGGGGACGGCGTCCTACAATGAGCAGTTCTTC.

This clone has only one observation. The chain recombines TRBV2 with TRBJ2-4; perhaps TRBD1 as D (6 bases). Trimming pared 4 bases from V and 0 bases from J, leaving 22 bases between. The CDR3 runs to 19 residues. Germline V gives CDR1 SNHLY, CDR2 FYNNEI. The CDR3 here is CASSVYFIPARGAKNIQYF. CDR3 DNA: TGTGCCAGCAGTGTCTACTTTATACCTGCCAGGGGAGCCAAAAACATTCAGTACTTC.

The CDR3: CASAGPRQETQYF. CDR3 sequence (DNA): TGTGCCAGTGCGGGTCCCCGACAAGAGACCCAGTACTTC. This sequence joins TRBV19 and TRBJ2-5, with TRBD2 as a possible D gene (5 bases). Germline V gene sequence: CDR1 LNHDA, CDR2 SQIVND (reference sequence). The CDR3 spans 13 residues. V was cut by 8 bases and J by 2 bases, with 12 bases left in between.

As concerns this clone: A junction boundary mismatches the germline segment, possibly from a read error. The V gene is TRBV6-5, the J gene TRBJ1-6; 9 positions agree with TRBD1. Germline V lookup: CDR1 MNHEY, CDR2 SVGAGI. The CDR3 covers 15 residues. Here the CDR3 DNA reads TGTGCCAGCAGCTACTCGGGACAGGGTAATTCACCCCTCCACTTT. This translates into CASSYSGQGNSPLHF.

The CDR3 spells CSVVSGVLRELFF. DNA for the CDR3: TGCAGCGTTGTAAGCGGGGTCCTCCGGGAGCTGTTTTTT. V and J are TRBV29-1 and TRBJ2-2; 7 nucleotides match TRBD2. The V gene end was trimmed by 4 bases and the J gene end by 9 bases; junction bases not matched to a gene: 8. The CDR3 has 13 residues. In germline, CDR1 is SQVTM, CDR2 ANQGSEA.

About this clone: Sequence at one end of the junction differs from germline and may be a read error. The rearrangement joins TRBV9 to TRBJ2-2; 8 bases align to TRBD2. The germline CDR1 and CDR2 sequences are SGDLS and YYNGEE. The CDR3 has 13 residues. The CDR3 reads CASSVGAAGGLFF. The DNA for the CDR3 is TGTGCCAGCAGCGTAGGGGCCGCGGGGGGGCTGTTTTTT.

V is TRBV9 and J is TRBJ1-2; weak D call: TRBD1 (5 bases). This CDR3 comprises 15 residues. With 0 bases removed from V and 0 bases from J, the gap between germline ends came to 9 bases. The V gene's germline CDR1 is SGDLS and CDR2 YYNGEE. For the CDR3, the DNA is TGTGCCAGCAGCGTAGCTTGGGGGGCTAACTATGGCTACACCTTC. It encodes CASSVAWGANYGYTF.

This clone was observed a single time. V gene TRBV27 combines with J gene TRBJ1-5, with 7 bases lining up with TRBD1. Germline V gene sequence: CDR1 MNHEY, CDR2 SMNVEV (reference sequence). This CDR3 spans 17 amino acids. Germline trimming cut 0 bases from V and 3 bases from J; bases unmatched to any gene: 8. The CDR3 nucleotides are TGTGCCAGCAGTTTATCGATCGGCAGGGGGGTCAATCAGCCCCAGCATTTT. Protein product: CASSLSIGRGVNQPQHF.

The chain links TRBV19 to TRBJ1-4, with D possibly being TRBD1 (5 bases). Germline loops: CDR1 LNHDA, CDR2 SQIVND (reference sequence). V was clipped by 6 bases and J by 8 bases, with 13 bases between them. The CDR3 totals 13 residues. CDR3 coding DNA: TGTGCCAGTAGGATACAGGTCGGAGAAAAACTGTTTTTT. Amino acid sequence: CASRIQVGEKLFF.

The chain has TRBV4-2 and TRBJ1-3; TRBD1 is a possible D gene (6 bases). This CDR3 spans 19 amino acids. Per the germline V gene, CDR1 is LGHNA and CDR2 is YNFKEQ. V shed 0 bases and J shed 0 bases, with 18 bases lying between them. The CDR3 protein is CASSQDARGRGSSGNTIYF. The CDR3 DNA sequence: TGTGCCAGCAGCCAAGATGCAAGGGGTAGGGGGAGCTCTGGAAACACCATATATTTT.

The V and J genes are TRBV7-2 and TRBJ2-5, with D perhaps matching TRBD2 (6 bases). Germline assignment: CDR1 SGHTA and CDR2 FQGNSA. This CDR3 is 15 amino acids long. V was cut by 1 base and J by 7 bases, with 16 bases left in between. The CDR3 sequence: CASSLEGYGGGTQYF. The CDR3 coding sequence is TGTGCCAGCAGCTTAGAGGGTTACGGGGGTGGGACCCAGTACTTC.

This clone has more than one count but fewer than ten. The chain joins TRBV4-1 to TRBJ2-6; D is uncertain. Looked up from germline, CDR1 is MGHRA and CDR2 is YSYEKL. There are 17 residues in the CDR3. Trimming removed 1 base from V and 0 bases from J, with 10 bases in between. CDR3 sequence reads: CASSQVPRSSGANVLTF. As DNA, the CDR3 is TGCGCCAGCAGCCAAGTTCCGCGATCCTCTGGGGCCAACGTCCTGACTTTC.

This clone was found once. This CDR3 is also generated by other DNA sequences in the sample. The chain is built from TRBV5-1 and TRBJ2-1; TRBD2 matches at 9 bases. V lost 1 base to trimming and J lost 3 bases; unmatched junction nucleotides: 2. Per germline, CDR1 SGHRS and CDR2 YFSETQ. CDR3 length equals 15 residues. The CDR3 DNA reads TGCGCCAGCAGCTTGTTAGCGGGAGTCTACAATGAGCAGTTCTTC. Residues: CASSLLAGVYNEQFF.

The chain recombines TRBV4-2 with TRBJ2-2; D is unclear. V was cut by 4 bases and J by 6 bases, with 9 bases left in between. CDR1 is LGHNA, CDR2 YNFKEQ, per germline. The CDR3 contains 13 residues. The CDR3 sequence is CASSRPGPGELFF. CDR3 DNA sequence: TGTGCCAGCAGCCGGCCAGGTCCCGGGGAGCTGTTTTTT.

V gene TRBV12-5 combines with J gene TRBJ2-5; TRBD2 matches 11 bases. The germline gives CDR1 LGHNT, CDR2 FRNRAP. The CDR3 length is 14 residues. J was trimmed by 5 bases and V by 6 bases; bases with no gene match: 5. In DNA form, the CDR3 reads TGTGCTAGTGGATCTAGCGGGGGGACGGAGACCCAGTACTTC. Protein sequence: CASGSSGGTETQYF.

This chain links TRBV5-1 with TRBJ1-1; D is undetermined. Germline CDR1 and CDR2: SGHRS and YFSETQ. Trimming shortened V by 0 bases and J by 1 base, and 10 bases separated the two germline ends. The CDR3 is made up of 15 amino acids. Here the CDR3 DNA reads TGCGCCAGCAGCTTGGGAGGAGTCGGGAACACTGAAGCTTTCTTT. This sequence encodes CASSLGGVGNTEAFF.

This clone has only one observation. The chain couples TRBV10-3 to TRBJ2-7, with D unresolved. V lost 4 bases and J lost 2, with 12 bases in between. The CDR3 has 14 amino acids. Germline-derived CDR1 and CDR2 are ENHRY and SYGVKD. In DNA, the CDR3 is TGTGCCATCAGTGGGGCCTCAATTACCTACGAGCAGTACTTC. Translating it yields CAISGASITYEQYF.

This clone came up many times. V is TRBV30 and J is TRBJ1-1; 7 positions agree with TRBD1. The CDR3 sequence is 13 residues long. Germline values: CDR1 GTSNPN, CDR2 SVGIG (reference sequence). J lost 8 bases, V lost 1 base, and 7 bases had no gene match. This chain's CDR3 is CAWSDYGTEEAFF. DNA of the CDR3: TGTGCCTGGAGTGACTATGGGACAGAAGAAGCTTTCTTT.